One sample yielded the 25 T cell receptor beta chains listed below, sequenced in a study of blood T cells in healthy people across ages. A second PCR, run for about 6 to 11 cycles, used a sample-barcoded 5' primer plus a J-beta primer mix. One entry per CDR3 protein, called by TCRdb with MiXCR from the 5' RACE reads. The sample has about 1.8 million distinct CDR3 sequences, about 49% seen once; the top ten hold roughly 2%. Material: blood. These TCRs come from a woman aged 40 to 50 in good health.

The gene calls are TRBV18 and TRBJ2-6; 7 bases line up with TRBD1. Per germline, CDR1 KGHSH and CDR2 LQKENI. CDR3 length: 13 residues. Trimming at V came to 3 bases and at J to 8 bases, leaving 1 base not matched to a gene. CDR3 amino acids: CASSPGQSNVLTF. As DNA, the CDR3 is TGTGCCAGCTCACCGGGACAGTCCAACGTCCTGACTTTC.

CDR3 protein: CASGHPRSGNYGYTF. The CDR3 coding sequence is TGTGCCAGCGGCCATCCAAGGTCGGGGAACTATGGCTACACCTTC. The chain uses TRBV7-9 and TRBJ1-2; D is unclear. Deletions cut 8 bases from V and 2 bases from J, with 18 bases between. CDR3 length: 15 residues. CDR1 is SEHNR and CDR2 is FQNEAQ in the germline V gene (reference sequence).

This clonotype was detected once. The chain recombines TRBV24-1 with TRBJ1-2; D is undetermined. Germline CDR1 reads KGHDR; CDR2 reads SFDVKD. This CDR3 region has 15 residues. The ends were cut back, 3 bases at V and 7 bases at J, with 17 bases in the middle. The CDR3 region has the DNA TGTGCCACCAGTGATCCGACGGGGTGGCAGTCTGGCTACACCTTC. Its translation: CATSDPTGWQSGYTF.

This clonotype was counted a few times. This chain connects TRBV20-1 to TRBJ2-3, with D perhaps assigned TRBD1 or TRBD2 (5 bases each). The CDR3 spans 14 residues. CDR1 is DFQATT and CDR2 is SNEGSKA in the germline V gene (reference sequence). Trimming shortened V by 0 bases and J by 1 base, and 8 bases separated the two germline ends. The CDR3 spells CSARDGGGTDTQYF. In DNA, the CDR3 is TGCAGTGCTAGAGATGGGGGAGGCACAGATACGCAGTATTTT.

The chain employs TRBV29-1 and TRBJ2-7, with D maybe TRBD2 (7 bases). The CDR3 extends over 14 amino acids. Trimming cost V 5 bases and J 7 bases, with 21 bases left between them. Germline lookup yields CDR1 SQVTM and CDR2 ANQGSEA. In nucleotides, the CDR3 is TGCAGCGTTCGGGGGGCAGGGCGCTACAATGAGCAGTACTTC. As protein: CSVRGAGRYNEQYF.

The sample holds a few counts of this clonotype. The chain carries TRBV7-9 and TRBJ1-6; D unclear. Trimming took 0 bases from V and 7 from J, leaving 10 bases between them. The CDR3 loop spans 15 amino acids. Germline CDR1 reads SEHNR; CDR2 reads FQNEAQ (reference sequence). The CDR3 loop reads CASSLARTENSPLHF. CDR3 coding DNA: TGTGCCAGCAGCTTAGCGCGAACGGAAAATTCACCCCTCCACTTT.

This rearrangement joins TRBV13 to TRBJ1-2, with TRBD1 matching over 12 bases. Looked up from germline, CDR1 is PRHDT and CDR2 is FYEKMQ (reference sequence). The CDR3 contains 17 residues. The V and J ends lost 7 bases and 6 bases, in that order; junction bases with no gene match: 15. CDR3 sequence: CASNTIKFGTGGDGYTF. CDR3 sequence (DNA): TGTGCCAGCAACACAATTAAGTTCGGGACAGGGGGCGATGGCTACACCTTC. Together with reference TRBV13 and TRBJ1-2, the CDR3 gives the full variable domain: AAGVIQSPRHLIKEKRETATLKCYPIPRHDTVYWYQQGPGQDPQFLISFYEKMQSDKGSIPDRFSAQQFSDYHSELNMSSLELGDSALYFCASNTIKFGTGGDGYTFGSGTRLTVV.

Comment on this clonotype: Relative to the germline gene, one junction end is altered; a read error may explain this. The chain combines TRBV27 with TRBJ2-7; D uncertain. The germline V gene encodes CDR1 MNHEY and CDR2 SMNVEV (reference sequence). There are 12 residues in the CDR3. The CDR3 nucleotides read TGTGCCAGCAGTTCCCTCTCCTACGGGCAGTACTTC. Amino acid sequence: CASSSLSYGQYF.

This clonotype showed up just a few times. V and J are TRBV25-1 and TRBJ1-6; a possible D gene is TRBD1 (5 bases). V dropped 4 bases and J dropped 0 bases, with 16 bases sitting between them. Germline V lookup: CDR1 MGHDK, CDR2 SYGVNS. This CDR3 region has 18 residues. CDR3 sequence: CASSGQGHVDSYNSPLHF. CDR3 DNA: TGTGCCAGCAGTGGACAAGGACACGTAGACTCCTATAATTCACCCCTCCACTTT.

This chain connects TRBV29-1 to TRBJ2-1; D possibly uses TRBD1 or TRBD2 (6 bases each). This CDR3 spans 16 amino acids. V was clipped by 4 bases and J by 4 bases, with 20 bases between them. CDR1 and CDR2 from the germline V gene are SQVTM and ANQGSEA. The CDR3 region has the DNA TGCAGCGTTGTGGGCGCCCGGGGGCTCCAATACAATGAGCAGTTCTTC. Its protein product is CSVVGARGLQYNEQFF.

The chain uses TRBV20-1 and TRBJ2-3, with 7 positions matching TRBD1. Germline trimming cut 2 bases from V and 2 bases from J; bases unmatched to any gene: 10. This CDR3 is built from 16 residues. Germline loops: CDR1 DFQATT, CDR2 SNEGSKA (reference sequence). CDR3 residues: CSARPLDRENTDTQYF. In DNA form, the CDR3 reads TGCAGTGCTAGACCACTCGACAGGGAGAACACAGATACGCAGTATTTT.

The rearrangement links TRBV24-1 to TRBJ2-1, with D possibly matching TRBD1 (6 bases). Germline CDR1 is KGHDR and CDR2 is SFDVKD. This CDR3 comprises 14 residues. Trimming took 4 bases from V and 8 from J, leaving 14 bases between them. CDR3 sequence reads: CATSDPGTSYEQFF. The CDR3 DNA reads as TGTGCCACCAGTGACCCCGGGACATCATATGAGCAGTTCTTC.

The chain employs TRBV12-3 or TRBV12-4 and TRBJ2-1, with TRBD2 identical over 16 bases. V gave up 4 bases and J gave up 0 bases; unmatched junction bases: 9. The CDR3 has 20 residues. The CDR3 region has the DNA TGTGCCAGCAGTTGGGGGACTAGCGGGGGGGCCCTTATCTCCTACAATGAGCAGTTCTTC. Amino acid sequence: CASSWGTSGGALISYNEQFF.

The CDR3 region is CASSLDLPSGRSADTQYF. Here the CDR3 DNA reads TGTGCCAGCAGCTTAGATTTGCCTAGCGGGAGGTCTGCAGATACGCAGTATTTT. J is TRBJ2-3 and V is TRBV7-8; 11 bases agree with TRBD2. V was clipped by 1 base and J by 4 bases; unmatched bases: 10. The germline CDR1 and CDR2 sequences are SGHVS and FQNEAQ. This CDR3 is 18 amino acids long.

This clonotype showed up just a few times. The chain uses TRBV6-6 and TRBJ1-2; D unclear. V was pared by 0 bases and J by 7 bases, with 9 bases between. The CDR3 is 13 amino acids. CDR1 is MNHNY and CDR2 is SVGAGI in the germline V gene (reference sequence). The CDR3 sequence is CASSYSSVGGYTF. CDR3 sequence (DNA): TGTGCCAGCAGTTACTCGTCGGTCGGTGGCTACACCTTC.

The chain combines TRBV4-3 with TRBJ1-2, with D hard to call. V was trimmed by 3 bases and J by 8 bases, leaving 22 bases between them. The CDR3 spans 16 residues. CDR1 LGHNA and CDR2 YSLEER come from the germline V gene. CDR3 amino acids: CASSQATGSPVEGYTF. CDR3 nucleotides: TGCGCCAGCAGCCAGGCCACCGGGTCTCCCGTGGAAGGCTACACCTTC.

V is TRBV6-5 and J is TRBJ2-1; weak D call: TRBD1 (5 bases). Germline values: CDR1 MNHEY, CDR2 SVGAGI. Trimming removed 5 bases from V and 9 bases from J, with 14 bases in between. The CDR3 has 13 amino acids. The CDR3 DNA reads TGTGCCAGCAGTCTCGGCAGGGCAGTTGAGCAGTTCTTC. As protein: CASSLGRAVEQFF.

The V and J genes are TRBV28 and TRBJ1-2; TRBD1 matches at 8 bases. Germline V gene data show CDR1 as MDHEN and CDR2 as SYDVKM. With 6 bases clipped from V and 8 bases from J, the junction kept 11 bases outside the gene matches. The CDR3 spans 14 residues. The CDR3 reads CASSLSGQGWGYTF. CDR3 in DNA: TGTGCCAGCAGCCTCTCAGGACAGGGATGGGGCTACACCTTC.

This clonotype has just a few counts. The chain is built from TRBV5-1 and TRBJ2-1; D unresolved. V was cut by 1 base and J by 6 bases, with 8 bases left in between. CDR3 size: 13 residues. Germline V lookup: CDR1 SGHRS, CDR2 YFSETQ. The CDR3 protein is CASSLPRSNEQFF. In nucleotides, the CDR3 is TGCGCCAGCAGCTTGCCTAGGTCCAATGAGCAGTTCTTC. Combining the CDR3 with reference TRBV5-1 and TRBJ2-1 gives the whole variable domain KAGVTQTPRYLIKTRGQQVTLSCSPISGHRSVSWYQQTPGQGLQFLFEYFSETQRNKGNFPGRFSGRQFSNSRSEMNVSTLELGDSALYLCASSLPRSNEQFFGPGTRLTVL.

This clonotype was detected only a few times. The rearrangement links TRBV29-1 to TRBJ2-7; possibly TRBD1 for D (5 bases). The CDR3 is 12 amino acids. Germline CDR1 reads SQVTM; CDR2 reads ANQGSEA. Trimming removed 7 bases from V and 1 base from J, with 11 bases in between. CDR3 sequence reads: CSAGSDSYEQYF. The CDR3 coding sequence is TGCAGCGCAGGGTCGGATTCCTACGAGCAGTACTTC.

The genes are TRBV6-2 or TRBV6-3 and TRBJ2-1; 8 nucleotides align to TRBD1. The CDR3 contains 12 residues. CDR1 and CDR2 from the germline V gene are MNHEY and SVGEGT. V trimming: 2 bases; J trimming: 12 bases; junction bases outside the gene matches: 3. The CDR3 spells CASSYRGQGQFF. For the CDR3, the DNA is TGTGCCAGCAGTTACCGTGGACAGGGGCAGTTCTTC.

This clonotype has a handful of counts. The chain links TRBV7-9 to TRBJ2-7; 8 nucleotides line up with TRBD1. The V gene's germline CDR1 is SEHNR and CDR2 FQNEAQ (reference sequence). The CDR3 is 14 amino acids. V lost 8 bases and J lost 0; bases outside the gene matches: 6. For the CDR3, the DNA is TGTGCCAGCTCAGGGGGCGAGAGCTCCTACGAGCAGTACTTC. It is translated as CASSGGESSYEQYF.

This clonotype was observed a few times. The V call is TRBV10-3, the J call TRBJ2-3, with D possibly TRBD1 on 5 matching bases. There are 17 residues in the CDR3. Germline lookup yields CDR1 ENHRY and CDR2 SYGVKD. V was cut by 0 bases and J by 0 bases, with 13 bases left in between. The CDR3 DNA follows: TGTGCCATCAGTGAGTCTCGTTCGACAGTTAGCACAGATACGCAGTATTTT. Translation: CAISESRSTVSTDTQYF.

V is TRBV2 and J is TRBJ2-7, with D unresolved. Per germline, CDR1 SNHLY and CDR2 FYNNEI. The CDR3 totals 14 residues. Deletions cut 1 base from V and 6 bases from J, with 13 bases between. CDR3 amino acids: CASSEDEGSGEQYF. The CDR3 DNA follows: TGTGCCAGCAGTGAAGATGAAGGGTCGGGCGAGCAGTACTTC.

The gene calls are TRBV24-1 and TRBJ2-5; D is perhaps TRBD1 or TRBD2 (6 bases each). The CDR3 totals 15 residues. Trimming pared 0 bases from V and 5 bases from J, leaving 12 bases between. Germline assignment: CDR1 KGHDR and CDR2 SFDVKD. The CDR3 protein is CATSDLWGATETQYF. The CDR3 DNA follows: TGTGCCACCAGTGATTTGTGGGGGGCGACGGAGACCCAGTACTTC.